What follows are 16 T cell receptor beta chains derived from one specimen sequenced in a study of cytomegalovirus exposure and HLA in healthy donors. PCR primers comprised 60 Vbeta and 13 Jbeta primers. The assay was immunoSEQ multiplex PCR, and TCRdb's table has in-frame clones only and misses some. The repertoire includes approximately 86,000 clones, around 70% of them detected once, and 8% to 10% sits in the top ten. Sequenced material: PBMCs. The receptors derive from a man in his 60s in good health and CMV-seronegative.

This chain connects TRBV4-1 to TRBJ1-2; TRBD1 matches 7 bases. V lost 0 bases and J lost 2; bases outside the gene matches: 3. Germline-derived CDR1 and CDR2 are MGHRA and YSYEKL. The CDR3 covers 15 residues. Here the CDR3 reads CASSQEATGNYGYTF. The CDR3 DNA follows: TGCGCCAGCAGCCAAGAAGCGACAGGGAACTATGGCTACACCTTC.

The rearrangement links TRBV7-2 to TRBJ1-4, with TRBD1 identical over 9 bases. This CDR3 has 16 residues. Looked up from germline, CDR1 is SGHTA and CDR2 is FQGNSA. J lost 5 bases, V lost 1 base, and 5 bases had no gene match. This CDR3 reads CASSLGAGTGNEKLFF. The CDR3 coding sequence is TGTGCCAGCAGCTTAGGGGCCGGGACAGGGAATGAAAAACTGTTTTTT. The full variable domain, its missing parts supplied by reference TRBV7-2 and TRBJ1-4, is GAGVSQSPSNKVTEKGKDVELRCDPISGHTALYWYRQSLGQGLEFLIYFQGNSAPDKSGLPSDRFSAERTGGSVSTLTIQRTQQEDSAVYLCASSLGAGTGNEKLFFGSGTQLSVL.

V and J are TRBV2 and TRBJ2-5, with 10 bases matching TRBD2. The V gene's germline CDR1 is SNHLY and CDR2 FYNNEI. The CDR3 contains 15 residues. The junction had 3 bases not matched to a gene; V was cut back by 1 base and J by 4 bases. The DNA of the CDR3 is TGTGCCAGCAGTGAAGAAGCGGGGGGGGGAGAGACCCAGTACTTC. It encodes CASSEEAGGGETQYF.

The chain has TRBV5-6 and TRBJ2-2; the D gene is possibly TRBD1 (5 bases). Germline V gives CDR1 SGHDT, CDR2 YYEEEE. The V end was cut by 1 base, the J end by 4 bases, with 14 bases between. There are 16 residues in the CDR3. CDR3 nucleotides: TGTGCCAGCAGCTTGCCAGGGTACATGAGCACCGGGGAGCTGTTTTTT. It specifies CASSLPGYMSTGELFF. Full variable domain (outside the CDR3, taken from reference TRBV5-6 and TRBJ2-2): DAGVTQSPTHLIKTRGQQVTLRCSPKSGHDTVSWYQQALGQGPQFIFQYYEEEERQRGNFPDRFSGHQFPNYSSELNVNALLLGDSALYLCASSLPGYMSTGELFFGEGSRLTVL.

The chain uses TRBV7-6 and TRBJ2-7; 9 positions match TRBD2. Germline CDR1 SGHVS, CDR2 FNYEAQ. CDR3 length: 16 amino acids. V shed 4 bases, J shed 0 bases, and the junction held 7 bases outside the gene matches. CDR3 nucleotide sequence: TGTGCCAGCAGCTCAACCTATAGCGGGAGCTCCTACGAGCAGTACTTC. Its protein product is CASSSTYSGSSYEQYF.

J is TRBJ2-3 and V is TRBV5-1; 14 nucleotides agree with TRBD2. Trimming cost V 0 bases and J 7 bases; bases outside gene matches: 4. This CDR3 has 16 amino acids. The germline CDR1 and CDR2 sequences are SGHRS and YFSETQ. CDR3 loop: CASSLEGTSGRNTQYF. CDR3 sequence (DNA): TGCGCCAGCAGCTTGGAGGGGACTAGCGGGAGAAATACGCAGTATTTT.

This chain links TRBV19 with TRBJ2-7; 11 bases map to TRBD2. The CDR3 contains 15 residues. Losses at the gene ends were 4 bases for V and 0 bases for J; bases not matched to a gene: 2. CDR1 LNHDA and CDR2 SQIVND come from the germline V gene (reference sequence). The CDR3 protein is CASSKGLADSYEQYF. CDR3 nucleotides: TGTGCCAGTAGTAAGGGACTAGCGGACTCCTACGAGCAGTACTTC.

The chain has TRBV5-1 and TRBJ2-1; TRBD1 agrees at 9 bases. Looked up from germline, CDR1 is SGHRS and CDR2 is YFSETQ. Germline trimming cut 0 bases from V and 9 bases from J; bases unmatched to any gene: 10. The CDR3 spans 16 residues. In DNA, the CDR3 is TGCGCCAGCAGCTTGGCCCAGACAGGGGGTACCGGTGAGCAGTTCTTC. This sequence encodes CASSLAQTGGTGEQFF.

This chain uses TRBV5-1 with TRBJ2-5, with a possible D match to TRBD2 (6 bases). Germline values: CDR1 SGHRS, CDR2 YFSETQ. Trimming shortened V by 0 bases and J by 11 bases, and 17 bases separated the two germline ends. CDR3 length equals 14 residues. In nucleotides, the CDR3 is TGCGCCAGCAGCTTGGTGTTGGCTTCGGGGGAGCAGTACTTC. It translates to CASSLVLASGEQYF.

This clone has only one observation. The J gene is TRBJ2-3, the V gene TRBV18, with 10 bases identical to TRBD2. The CDR3 contains 19 residues. CDR1 is KGHSH, CDR2 LQKENI, per germline. V lost 6 bases and J lost 0; bases outside the gene matches: 15. The CDR3 nucleotides read TGTGCCAGCTCGCTATTAACGAGGACTAGCGGTATAAGCACAGATACGCAGTATTTT. Amino acid sequence: CASSLLTRTSGISTDTQYF.

The chain employs TRBV7-6 and TRBJ2-3; no definite D call. V was clipped by 4 bases and J by 4 bases, with 9 bases between them. Germline loops: CDR1 SGHVS, CDR2 FNYEAQ. The CDR3 extends over 13 amino acids. The CDR3 region is CASSSSGSDTQYF. In nucleotides, the CDR3 is TGTGCCAGCAGCTCCTCAGGCTCAGATACGCAGTATTTT.

J is TRBJ2-3 and V is TRBV5-1, with 14 bases identical to TRBD2. This CDR3 spans 18 amino acids. The germline gives CDR1 SGHRS, CDR2 YFSETQ. The junction had 11 bases not matched to a gene; V was cut back by 4 bases and J by 4 bases. The CDR3 loop is CASSPLGTSGRGADTQYF. CDR3 coding DNA: TGCGCCAGCAGCCCACTAGGGACTAGCGGGAGAGGGGCAGATACGCAGTATTTT.

The sample holds a few counts of this clone. The chain joins TRBV23-1 to TRBJ2-7, with TRBD2 identical over 13 bases. TRBV23-1 is sorted into the ORF group, with uncertain function. J gave up 0 bases and V 3 bases, and 11 bases lay outside the gene matches. This CDR3 comprises 19 residues. The CDR3: CASSHPHRTSGGLSYEQYF. In nucleotides, the CDR3 is TGCGCCAGCAGTCACCCGCACCGGACTAGCGGGGGCCTCTCCTACGAGCAGTACTTC.

The count of this clone is one. V usage is TRBV28 and J usage is TRBJ2-2; TRBD1 matches 12 bases. Germline V CDR1 and CDR2: MDHEN, SYDVKM. The CDR3 sequence is 15 residues long. J was trimmed by 9 bases and V by 6 bases; bases with no gene match: 8. The CDR3, as DNA: TGTGCCAGCAGACCCGGGGACAGGGGGCTTCGGGAGCTGTTTTTT. Its protein is CASRPGDRGLRELFF. Together with reference TRBV28 and TRBJ2-2, the CDR3 gives the full variable domain: DVKVTQSSRYLVKRTGEKVFLECVQDMDHENMFWYRQDPGLGLRLIYFSYDVKMKEKGDIPEGYSVSREKKERFSLILESASTNQTSMYLCASRPGDRGLRELFFGEGSRLTVL.

The chain links TRBV2 to TRBJ2-3; 10 positions agree with TRBD2. J lost 4 bases, V lost 7 bases, and 5 bases had no gene match. The germline V gene encodes CDR1 SNHLY and CDR2 FYNNEI. The CDR3 has 14 residues. This CDR3 reads CASKSGRAPDTQYF. The CDR3 region has the DNA TGTGCCAGCAAGAGCGGGAGGGCCCCAGATACGCAGTATTTT.

The chain combines TRBV27 with TRBJ1-2; D possibly corresponds to TRBD1 (6 bases). CDR1 is MNHEY and CDR2 is SMNVEV in the germline V gene (reference sequence). CDR3 length: 13 residues. With 8 bases removed from V and 5 bases from J, the gap between germline ends came to 15 bases. DNA of the CDR3: TGTGCCAGCGGGACACCGGGCTCTTATGGCTACACCTTC. It specifies CASGTPGSYGYTF.